Described below is a single T cell receptor (beta chain) sequence and its context. This entry is derived from a study of cytomegalovirus exposure and HLA in healthy donors. The PCR used 60 Vbeta and 13 Jbeta primers. The protocol was immunoSEQ multiplex PCR, while the TCRdb copy is restricted to in-frame clones and leaves out a portion. The data contain approximately 110,000 clones, 74% of them singletons. Per germline, CDR1 SGHRS and CDR2 YFSETQ. The CDR3 sequence is 14 residues long. V gave up 0 bases and J gave up 9 bases, with 13 bases separating them. The chain recombines TRBV5-1 with TRBJ1-3; D is unresolved. Material: PBMCs. The sequence derives from a man in his forties or fifties in good health and CMV-seropositive. The CDR3 DNA follows: TGCGCCAGCAGCTTGGATATAGGGAGTGGCACCATATATTTT. Its protein is CASSLDIGSGTIYF.